This passage covers 9 T cell receptor beta chains from one sample sequenced in a study of cytomegalovirus exposure and HLA in healthy donors. The PCR employed 60 Vbeta primers together with 13 Jbeta primers. The repertoire was sequenced with immunoSEQ multiplex PCR; TCRdb's copy has only in-frame clones and lacks some. The sample includes about 94,000 clones, around 74% seen only once; the top ten take about 7%. The sample comprised PBMCs. Receptor source: a man aged 40-49 years in good health and CMV-seropositive.

Only one count was recorded for this clone. This chain links TRBV5-4 with TRBJ2-3; 12 bases are shared with TRBD2. Germline loops: CDR1 SGHNT, CDR2 YYREEE (reference sequence). After removal of 3 bases from V and 5 bases from J, the junction contained 16 bases not matched to a gene. The CDR3 totals 19 residues. As DNA, the CDR3 is TGTGCCAGCAGCTCCCCTAGCGGGAGGGCAACGATGGGAAAAGATACGCAGTATTTT. Its protein is CASSSPSGRATMGKDTQYF.

V usage is TRBV6-5 and J usage is TRBJ2-1; 7 nucleotides match TRBD1. The CDR3 runs to 15 residues. V dropped 5 bases and J dropped 2; count of bases not matched to a gene: 6. Germline loops: CDR1 MNHEY, CDR2 SVGAGI. The CDR3 region is CASSADRVTYNEQFF. For the CDR3, the DNA is TGTGCCAGCAGTGCCGACAGGGTCACCTACAATGAGCAGTTCTTC.

The chain joins TRBV11-2 to TRBJ2-7; 11 bases agree with TRBD2. The CDR3 is made up of 14 amino acids. Germline assignment: CDR1 SGHAT and CDR2 FQNNGV. The junction had 4 bases not matched to a gene; V was cut back by 4 bases and J by 5 bases. As DNA, the CDR3 is TGTGCCAGCAGCTCACTAGCGGGGGTTAACGAGCAGTACTTC. Amino acid sequence: CASSSLAGVNEQYF.

The table lists this clone with a count of one. The V call is TRBV27, the J call TRBJ1-5; D uncertain. Germline values: CDR1 MNHEY, CDR2 SMNVEV (reference sequence). The CDR3 is made up of 15 amino acids. V shed 6 bases and J shed 0 bases, with 12 bases lying between them. For the CDR3, the DNA is TGTGCCAGCAGGTCAGTTCAGTATAGCAATCAGCCCCAGCATTTT. Its translation: CASRSVQYSNQPQHF.

CDR3 region: CAISVTSGGAEEQFF. The CDR3 DNA sequence: TGTGCCATCAGTGTGACTAGCGGGGGGGCAGAGGAGCAGTTCTTC. The chain combines TRBV10-3 with TRBJ2-1; 14 bases agree with TRBD2. This CDR3 spans 15 amino acids. The ends lost 4 bases at V and 10 bases at J; junction bases unmatched: 6. Looked up from germline, CDR1 is ENHRY and CDR2 is SYGVKD.

This clone was observed a single time. V usage is TRBV19 and J usage is TRBJ1-2; 10 nucleotides line up with TRBD1. The CDR3 contains 15 residues. Germline V gene data show CDR1 as LNHDA and CDR2 as SQIVND (reference sequence). V was pared by 4 bases and J by 7 bases, with 9 bases of the junction left unmatched. CDR3 amino acids: CASSSRGQGRLGYTF. The CDR3 DNA sequence: TGTGCCAGTAGTAGCCGGGGACAGGGGAGGCTTGGCTACACCTTC.

The chain carries TRBV5-4 and TRBJ2-3; the match to TRBD2 covers 12 bases. The junction had 5 bases not matched to a gene; V was cut back by 3 bases and J by 3 bases. The CDR3 spans 16 residues. CDR1 SGHNT and CDR2 YYREEE come from the germline V gene (reference sequence). CDR3 DNA sequence: TGTGCCAGCAGCTCCGCGACTAGCGGGAGAACAGATACGCAGTATTTT. Translation: CASSSATSGRTDTQYF.

The chain carries TRBV9 and TRBJ2-7, with 9 bases that match TRBD2. There are 15 residues in the CDR3. The V and J ends lost 4 bases and 4 bases, in that order; junction bases with no gene match: 9. Per the germline V gene, CDR1 is SGDLS and CDR2 is YYNGEE. CDR3 loop: CASSKTGTSFYEQYF. As DNA, the CDR3 is TGTGCCAGCAGCAAAACCGGGACTAGCTTTTACGAGCAGTACTTC.

This clone showed up just a few times. CDR3 in amino acids: CASSLERGSNTGELFF. The CDR3 DNA follows: TGTGCCAGCAGCTTAGAGCGCGGTTCGAACACCGGGGAGCTGTTTTTT. The J gene is TRBJ2-2, the V gene TRBV11-3; D not certain. V was trimmed by 0 bases and J by 0 bases, leaving 8 bases between them. The CDR3 spans 16 residues. Germline V gene sequence: CDR1 SGHNT, CDR2 YENEEA.